The clone carrying this TCR beta chain was detected only a few times. Its specificity is unknown. The CDR3 has 16 amino acids. Trimming shortened V by 0 bases and J by 4 bases, and 15 bases separated the two germline ends. Germline CDR1 LGHNA, CDR2 YSLEER. This record comes from a study of blood T cells in healthy people across ages. Next came a second PCR, run for about 7 to 11 cycles, which used a sample-barcoded 5' primer along with a J-beta primer mix. TCRdb passed the 5' RACE reads through MiXCR, listing each CDR3 protein once. The sample has hundreds of thousands of distinct CDR3 sequences, around 45% seen once. General study points: PBMCs left unsorted prevented a conclusive naive versus antigen-experienced comparison. Possibly, changes in expanded clonotypes were confounded because donor CMV status was unknown.

Sequencing was carried out using blood. The chain has TRBV4-3 and TRBJ1-2, with D perhaps matching TRBD1 (6 bases). This clonotype was sampled from an older woman in good health. The CDR3 nucleotides read TGCGCCAGCAGCCAAGATGGGGACACCGGCCCCTATGGCTACACCTTC. Protein: CASSQDGDTGPYGYTF.